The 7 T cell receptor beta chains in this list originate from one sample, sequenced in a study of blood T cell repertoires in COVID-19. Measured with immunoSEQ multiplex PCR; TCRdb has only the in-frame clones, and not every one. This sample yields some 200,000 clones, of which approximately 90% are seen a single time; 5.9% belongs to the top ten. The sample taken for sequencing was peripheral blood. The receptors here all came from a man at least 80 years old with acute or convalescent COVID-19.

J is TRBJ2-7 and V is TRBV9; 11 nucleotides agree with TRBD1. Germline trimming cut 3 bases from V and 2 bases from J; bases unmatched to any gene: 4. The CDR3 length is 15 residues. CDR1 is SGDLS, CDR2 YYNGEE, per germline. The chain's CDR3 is CASSAGTGGTYEQYF. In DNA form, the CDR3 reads TGTGCCAGCAGCGCAGGGACAGGGGGTACCTACGAGCAGTACTTC. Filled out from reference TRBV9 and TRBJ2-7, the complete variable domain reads DSGVTQTPKHLITATGQRVTLRCSPRSGDLSVYWYQQSLDQGLQFLIQYYNGEERAKGNILERFSAQQFPDLHSELNLSSLELGDSALYFCASSAGTGGTYEQYFGPGTRLTVT.

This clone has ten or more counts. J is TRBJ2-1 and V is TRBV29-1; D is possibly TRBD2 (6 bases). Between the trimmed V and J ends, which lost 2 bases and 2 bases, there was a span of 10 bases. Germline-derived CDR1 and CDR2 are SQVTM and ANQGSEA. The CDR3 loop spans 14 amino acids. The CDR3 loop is CSVELALTYNEQFF. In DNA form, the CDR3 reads TGCAGCGTTGAACTAGCGCTAACCTACAATGAGCAGTTCTTC.

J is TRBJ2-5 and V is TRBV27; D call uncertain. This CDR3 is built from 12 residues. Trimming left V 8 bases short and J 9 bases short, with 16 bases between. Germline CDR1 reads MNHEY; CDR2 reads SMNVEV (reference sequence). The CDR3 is CASSTAYGPQYF. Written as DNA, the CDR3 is TGTGCCAGCTCAACCGCGTATGGTCCCCAGTACTTC.

CDR3 coding DNA: TGCGCCAGCAGTTCAGGGGAAATATCAACTAATGAAAAACTGTTTTTT. It specifies CASSSGEISTNEKLFF. The genes are TRBV5-1 and TRBJ1-4; a possible D gene is TRBD1 (6 bases). Trimming pared 5 bases from V and 0 bases from J, leaving 14 bases between. The CDR3 runs to 16 residues. CDR1 SGHRS and CDR2 YFSETQ come from the germline V gene.

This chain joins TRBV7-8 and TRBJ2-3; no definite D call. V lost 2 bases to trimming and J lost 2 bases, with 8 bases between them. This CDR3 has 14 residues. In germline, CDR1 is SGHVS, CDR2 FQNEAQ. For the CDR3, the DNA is TGTGCCAGCAGCTTAACTGTATACACAGATACGCAGTATTTT. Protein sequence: CASSLTVYTDTQYF.

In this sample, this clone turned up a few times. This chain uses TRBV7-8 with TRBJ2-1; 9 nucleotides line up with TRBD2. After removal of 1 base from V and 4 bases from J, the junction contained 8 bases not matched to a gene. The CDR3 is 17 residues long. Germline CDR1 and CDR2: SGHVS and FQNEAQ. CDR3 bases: TGTGCCAGCAGCTTAGAGGGACTAGCAGGGCTGTACAATGAGCAGTTCTTC. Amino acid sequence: CASSLEGLAGLYNEQFF.

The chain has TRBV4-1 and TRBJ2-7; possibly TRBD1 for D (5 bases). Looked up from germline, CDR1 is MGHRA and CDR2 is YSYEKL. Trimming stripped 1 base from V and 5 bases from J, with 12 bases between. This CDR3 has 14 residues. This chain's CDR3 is CASSQGRVAHEQYF. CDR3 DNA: TGCGCCAGCAGCCAAGGCAGGGTTGCACACGAGCAGTACTTC.